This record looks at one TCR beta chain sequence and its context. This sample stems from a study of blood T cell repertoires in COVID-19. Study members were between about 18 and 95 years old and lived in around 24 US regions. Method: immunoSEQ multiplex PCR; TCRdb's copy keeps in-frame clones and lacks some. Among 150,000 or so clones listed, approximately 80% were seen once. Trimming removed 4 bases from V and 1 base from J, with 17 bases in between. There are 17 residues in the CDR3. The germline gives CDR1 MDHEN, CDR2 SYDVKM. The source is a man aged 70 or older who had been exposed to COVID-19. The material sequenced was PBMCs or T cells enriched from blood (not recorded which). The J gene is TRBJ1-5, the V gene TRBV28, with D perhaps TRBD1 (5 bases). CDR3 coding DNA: TGTGCCAGCAGTTCCCCTGGAGGGACGTCAAGCAATCAGCCCCAGCATTTT. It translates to CASSSPGGTSSNQPQHF.